The T cell receptor beta chain described here comes from a study of blood T cell repertoires in COVID-19. Germline CDR1 is MNHEY and CDR2 is SVGEGT. The CDR3 totals 13 residues. The V end lost 4 bases, the J end lost 7 bases, and 11 bases lay between the germline ends. Only in-frame clones appear in the TCRdb table, and some are missing; sequencing was by immunoSEQ multiplex PCR. The sample shows 270,000 or so clones, about 88% of them seen only once. Material for sequencing was peripheral blood. This clonotype originated in a woman between 40 and 50 years old who had recovered from COVID-19. The chain links TRBV6-2 or TRBV6-3 to TRBJ1-5; D not resolved. The CDR3 here is CASSFVQSQPQHF. The CDR3 region has the DNA TGTGCCAGCAGTTTCGTACAATCACAGCCCCAGCATTTT.